This T cell receptor beta chain emerged from a study of T-cell reconstitution after alpha-beta-depleted transplantation in children. Overall study results and limits: By one year post-transplant, T-cell counts and diversity largely arose from T cells that were newly produced. From surviving recipient T cells and thymic progenitors came the high day-60 TCRbeta diversity observed in some patients. Reportedly, only several hundred clones from non-depleted graft cells drove alpha-beta T-cell counts at about two months.

The CDR3 covers 13 residues. CDR1 is SEHNR, CDR2 FQNEAQ, per germline (reference sequence). With 1 base removed from V and 1 base from J, the gap between germline ends came to 4 bases. This clonotype was observed many times. The target antigen is unknown. The authors prepared the TCRbeta library with unique molecular identifiers. TCRdb ran MiXCR on the PCR reads and lists one entry per CDR3 protein. The sample contains some 440,000 distinct CDR3 sequences, under 20% of which appear only once. J is TRBJ1-1 and V is TRBV7-9; D ambiguous. The source was PBMCs, mostly from graft donor cells, collected 360 days after TCRalphabeta/CD19-depleted stem cell transplant. This receptor was obtained from a boy under two years old who had a stem cell transplant for Wiskott-Aldrich syndrome, so the T cells may come from the graft donor. The CDR3 region has the DNA TGTGCCAGCAGCTTAGAAGGGAACACTGAAGCTTTCTTT. Residues: CASSLEGNTEAFF.